Below, one T cell receptor (beta chain) is given with its context. Per the germline V gene, CDR1 is MNHEY and CDR2 is SMNVEV (reference sequence). The CDR3 loop spans 14 amino acids. V dropped 8 bases and J dropped 2 bases, with 16 bases sitting between them. This sample was included in a study of T cell changes during pregnancy in multiple sclerosis. This table comes from immunoSEQ multiplex PCR, and its TCRdb copy is limited to in-frame clones, with some not included. This sample has about 49,000 clones, with just under 95% found just once. This chain connects TRBV27 to TRBJ2-7, with D maybe TRBD2 (7 bases). The receptor was derived from a female donor with multiple sclerosis, enrolled in a pregnancy study. The starting material was CD8+ T cells from peripheral blood mononuclear cells, obtained in the first trimester of pregnancy. CDR3 residues: CASSESGDTYEQYF. The CDR3 DNA sequence: TGTGCCAGCTCCGAGAGCGGGGACACCTACGAGCAGTACTTC.